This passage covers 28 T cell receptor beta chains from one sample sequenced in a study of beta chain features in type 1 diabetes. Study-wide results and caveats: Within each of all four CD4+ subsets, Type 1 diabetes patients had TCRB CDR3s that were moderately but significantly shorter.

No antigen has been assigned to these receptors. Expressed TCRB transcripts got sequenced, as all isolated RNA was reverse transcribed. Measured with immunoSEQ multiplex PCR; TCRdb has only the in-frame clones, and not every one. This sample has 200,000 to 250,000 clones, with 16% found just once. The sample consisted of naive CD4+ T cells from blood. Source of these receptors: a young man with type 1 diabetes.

Here the CDR3 reads CASSPAFGVEQYF. The CDR3 DNA sequence: TGTGCCAGCAGCCCTGCATTTGGGGTGGAGCAGTACTTC. V usage is TRBV7-3 and J usage is TRBJ2-7; D remains ambiguous. V was trimmed by 5 bases and J by 7 bases, leaving 15 bases between them. The CDR3 runs to 13 residues. Germline CDR1 and CDR2: SGHTA and FQGTGA.

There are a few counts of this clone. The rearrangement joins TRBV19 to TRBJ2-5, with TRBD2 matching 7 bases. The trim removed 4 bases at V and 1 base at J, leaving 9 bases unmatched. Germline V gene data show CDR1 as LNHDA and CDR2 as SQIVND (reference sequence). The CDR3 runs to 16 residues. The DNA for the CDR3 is TGTGCCAGTAGTAAAGCGGGACGCAGCCCCCAAGAGACCCAGTACTTC. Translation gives CASSKAGRSPQETQYF.

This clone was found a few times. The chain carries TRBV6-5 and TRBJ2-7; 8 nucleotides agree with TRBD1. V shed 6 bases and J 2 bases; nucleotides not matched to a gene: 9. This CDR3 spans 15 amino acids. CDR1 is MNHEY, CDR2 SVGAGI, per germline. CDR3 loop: CASSPRDRGAYEQYF. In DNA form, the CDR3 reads TGTGCCAGCAGCCCCCGAGACAGGGGTGCCTACGAGCAGTACTTC.

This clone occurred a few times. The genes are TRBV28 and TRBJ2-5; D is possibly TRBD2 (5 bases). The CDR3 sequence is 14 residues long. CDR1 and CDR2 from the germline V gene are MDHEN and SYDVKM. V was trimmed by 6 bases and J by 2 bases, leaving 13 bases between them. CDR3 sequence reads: CASRPGSLQETQYF. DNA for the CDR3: TGTGCCAGCAGGCCGGGGTCCCTTCAAGAGACCCAGTACTTC.

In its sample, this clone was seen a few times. CDR3 nucleotide sequence: TGTGCCAGCACCCGATTAGGGAGCGGGGCAGATACGCAGTATTTT. Translation: CASTRLGSGADTQYF. The chain carries TRBV9 and TRBJ2-3, with 7 bases identical to TRBD2. The CDR3 runs to 15 residues. Germline lookup yields CDR1 SGDLS and CDR2 YYNGEE. The ends lost 6 bases at V and 4 bases at J; junction bases unmatched: 11.

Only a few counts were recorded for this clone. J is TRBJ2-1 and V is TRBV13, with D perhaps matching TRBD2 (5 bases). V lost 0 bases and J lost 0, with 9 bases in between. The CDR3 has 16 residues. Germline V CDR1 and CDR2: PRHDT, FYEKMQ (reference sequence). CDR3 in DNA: TGTGCCAGCAGCTTAGGCGGACTCCACTCCTACAATGAGCAGTTCTTC. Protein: CASSLGGLHSYNEQFF.

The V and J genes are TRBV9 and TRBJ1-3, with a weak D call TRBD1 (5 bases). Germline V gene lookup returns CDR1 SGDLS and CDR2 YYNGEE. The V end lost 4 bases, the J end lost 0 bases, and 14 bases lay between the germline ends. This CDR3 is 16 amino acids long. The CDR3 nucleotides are TGTGCCAGCAGCCCCAGAGGGGACCTCTCTGGAAACACCATATATTTT. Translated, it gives CASSPRGDLSGNTIYF.

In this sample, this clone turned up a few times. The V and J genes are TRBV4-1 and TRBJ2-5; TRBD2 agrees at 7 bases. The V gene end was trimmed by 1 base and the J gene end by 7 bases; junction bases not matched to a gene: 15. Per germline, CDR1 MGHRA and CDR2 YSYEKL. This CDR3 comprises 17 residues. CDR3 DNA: TGCGCCAGCAGCCAAGTTTTTATCCCGGCGGGAGCTGTGACCCAGTACTTC. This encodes CASSQVFIPAGAVTQYF.

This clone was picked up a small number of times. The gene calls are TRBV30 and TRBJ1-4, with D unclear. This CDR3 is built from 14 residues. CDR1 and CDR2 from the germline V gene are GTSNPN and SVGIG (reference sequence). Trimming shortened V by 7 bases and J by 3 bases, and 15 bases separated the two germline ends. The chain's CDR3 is CAFGYLGPNEKLFF. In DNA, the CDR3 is TGTGCCTTTGGTTACTTGGGTCCTAATGAAAAACTGTTTTTT. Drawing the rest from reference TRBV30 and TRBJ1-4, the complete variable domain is SQTIHQWPATLVQPVGSPLSLECTVEGTSNPNLYWYRQAAGRGLQLLFYSVGIGQISSEVPQNLSASRPQDRQFILSSKKLLLSDSGFYLCAFGYLGPNEKLFFGSGTQLSVL.

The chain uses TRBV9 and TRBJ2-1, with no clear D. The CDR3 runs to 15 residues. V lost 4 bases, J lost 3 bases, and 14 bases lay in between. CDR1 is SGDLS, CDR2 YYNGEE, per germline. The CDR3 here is CASSLSSESYNEQFF. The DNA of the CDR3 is TGTGCCAGCAGCCTCTCTTCGGAGAGCTACAATGAGCAGTTCTTC. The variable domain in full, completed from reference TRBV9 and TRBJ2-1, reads DSGVTQTPKHLITATGQRVTLRCSPRSGDLSVYWYQQSLDQGLQFLIQYYNGEERAKGNILERFSAQQFPDLHSELNLSSLELGDSALYFCASSLSSESYNEQFFGPGTRLTVL.

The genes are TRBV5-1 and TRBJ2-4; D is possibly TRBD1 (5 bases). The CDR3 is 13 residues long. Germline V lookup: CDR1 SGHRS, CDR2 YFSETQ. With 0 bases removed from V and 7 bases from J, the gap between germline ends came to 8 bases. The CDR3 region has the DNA TGCGCCAGCAGCTTGGGCGACAGCAACATTCAGTACTTC. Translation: CASSLGDSNIQYF.

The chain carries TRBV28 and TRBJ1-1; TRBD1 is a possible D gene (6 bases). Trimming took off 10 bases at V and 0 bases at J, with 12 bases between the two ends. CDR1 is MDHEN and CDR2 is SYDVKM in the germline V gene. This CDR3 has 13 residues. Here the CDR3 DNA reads TGTGCCATCGCGGACAGCTTGAACACTGAAGCTTTCTTT. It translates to CAIADSLNTEAFF.

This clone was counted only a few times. DNA for the CDR3: TGCAGCGTTGAGGCAGGGAGTTTCTACGAGCAGTACTTC. Translating gives CSVEAGSFYEQYF. The chain recombines TRBV29-1 with TRBJ2-7; D tentatively fits TRBD1 or TRBD2 (5 bases each). Looked up from germline, CDR1 is SQVTM and CDR2 is ANQGSEA. Trimming cost V 3 bases and J 3 bases, with 12 bases left between them. The CDR3 contains 13 residues.

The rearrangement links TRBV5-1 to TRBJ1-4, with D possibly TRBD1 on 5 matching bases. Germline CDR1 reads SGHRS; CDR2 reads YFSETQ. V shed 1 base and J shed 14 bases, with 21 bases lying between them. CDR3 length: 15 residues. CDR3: CASSLIPRAVLPLFF. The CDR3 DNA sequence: TGCGCCAGCAGCTTGATCCCCAGGGCCGTCCTCCCTCTGTTTTTT.

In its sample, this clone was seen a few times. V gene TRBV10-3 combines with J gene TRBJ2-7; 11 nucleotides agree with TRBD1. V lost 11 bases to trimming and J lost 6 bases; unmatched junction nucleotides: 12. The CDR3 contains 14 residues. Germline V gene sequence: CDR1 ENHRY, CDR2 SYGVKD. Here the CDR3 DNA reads TGTGCCTTCTCGATGGCGGACAGGGGGCGCGAGCAGTACTTC. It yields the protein CAFSMADRGREQYF.

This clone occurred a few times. The CDR3 loop reads CAGGRGLNEQFF. Written as DNA, the CDR3 is TGTGCCGGTGGCAGGGGGCTGAATGAGCAGTTCTTC. The V call is TRBV28, the J call TRBJ2-1; 8 bases are shared with TRBD1. The germline V gene encodes CDR1 MDHEN and CDR2 SYDVKM. The CDR3 consists of 12 residues. V shed 11 bases, J shed 7 bases, and the junction held 7 bases outside the gene matches. The full variable domain, with the rest looked up from reference TRBV28 and TRBJ2-1, is DVKVTQSSRYLVKRTGEKVFLECVQDMDHENMFWYRQDPGLGLRLIYFSYDVKMKEKGDIPEGYSVSREKKERFSLILESASTNQTSMYLCAGGRGLNEQFFGPGTRLTVL.

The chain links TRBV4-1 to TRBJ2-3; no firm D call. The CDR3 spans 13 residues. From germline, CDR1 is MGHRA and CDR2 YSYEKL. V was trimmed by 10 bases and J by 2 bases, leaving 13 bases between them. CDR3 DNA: TGCGCCACCTCCTTGAGATCCACAGATACGCAGTATTTT. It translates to CATSLRSTDTQYF.

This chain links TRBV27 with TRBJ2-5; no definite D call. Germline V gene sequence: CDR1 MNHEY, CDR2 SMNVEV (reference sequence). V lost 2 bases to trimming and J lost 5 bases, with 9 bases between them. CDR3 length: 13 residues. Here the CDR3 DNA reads TGTGCCAGCAGTTTAGGCCGGGCGGAGACCCAGTACTTC. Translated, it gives CASSLGRAETQYF.

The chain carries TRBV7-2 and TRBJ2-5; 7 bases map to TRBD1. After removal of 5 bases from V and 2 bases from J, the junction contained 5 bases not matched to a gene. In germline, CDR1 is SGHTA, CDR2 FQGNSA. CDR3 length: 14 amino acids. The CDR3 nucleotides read TGTGCCAGCAGCCACGACAGGGTACAAGAGACCCAGTACTTC. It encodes CASSHDRVQETQYF.

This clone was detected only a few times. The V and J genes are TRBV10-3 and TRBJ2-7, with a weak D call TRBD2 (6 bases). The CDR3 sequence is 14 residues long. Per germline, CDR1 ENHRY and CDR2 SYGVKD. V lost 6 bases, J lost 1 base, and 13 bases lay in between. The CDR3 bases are TGTGCCATCAGGCGGGACGCTGCTTCCTACGAGCAGTACTTC. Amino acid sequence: CAIRRDAASYEQYF.

The CDR3 bases are TGTGCCAGCAGTGGCCTCACAGGGGCAGAGACCCAGTACTTC. It specifies CASSGLTGAETQYF. The chain links TRBV2 to TRBJ2-5, with 7 bases aligning to TRBD1. V was clipped by 4 bases and J by 4 bases; unmatched bases: 6. The germline V gene has CDR1 SNHLY and CDR2 FYNNEI. There are 14 residues in the CDR3.

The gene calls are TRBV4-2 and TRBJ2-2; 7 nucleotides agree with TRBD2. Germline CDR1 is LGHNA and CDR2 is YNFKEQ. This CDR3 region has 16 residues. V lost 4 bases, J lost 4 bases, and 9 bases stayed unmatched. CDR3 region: CASSRDYLAVTGELFF. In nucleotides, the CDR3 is TGTGCCAGCAGCCGAGACTACCTAGCGGTCACCGGGGAGCTGTTTTTT.

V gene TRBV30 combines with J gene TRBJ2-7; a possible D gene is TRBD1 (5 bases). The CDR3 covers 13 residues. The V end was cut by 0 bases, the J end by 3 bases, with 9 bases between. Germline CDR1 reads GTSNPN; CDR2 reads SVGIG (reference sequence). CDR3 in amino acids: CAWSVQDLYEQYF. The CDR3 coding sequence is TGTGCCTGGAGTGTACAGGACCTCTACGAGCAGTACTTC.

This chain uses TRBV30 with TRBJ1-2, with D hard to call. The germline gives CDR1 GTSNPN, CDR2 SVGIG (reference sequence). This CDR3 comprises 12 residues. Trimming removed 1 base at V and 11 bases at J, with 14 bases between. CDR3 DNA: TGTGCCTGGAGTGGCTCCTTTTCGTGGTACACCTTC. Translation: CAWSGSFSWYTF.

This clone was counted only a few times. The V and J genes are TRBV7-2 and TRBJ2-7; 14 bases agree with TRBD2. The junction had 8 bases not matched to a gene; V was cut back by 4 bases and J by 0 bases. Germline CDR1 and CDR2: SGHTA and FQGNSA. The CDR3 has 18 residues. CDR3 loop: CASSSQTSGRATSYEQYF. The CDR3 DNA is TGTGCCAGCAGCTCCCAGACTAGCGGGAGGGCTACCTCCTACGAGCAGTACTTC.

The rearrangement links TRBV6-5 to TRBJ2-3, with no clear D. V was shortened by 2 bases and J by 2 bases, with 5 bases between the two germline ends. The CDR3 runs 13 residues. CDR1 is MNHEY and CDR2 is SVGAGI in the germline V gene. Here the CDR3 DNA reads TGTGCCAGCAGTTACATTTTCACAGATACGCAGTATTTT. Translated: CASSYIFTDTQYF.

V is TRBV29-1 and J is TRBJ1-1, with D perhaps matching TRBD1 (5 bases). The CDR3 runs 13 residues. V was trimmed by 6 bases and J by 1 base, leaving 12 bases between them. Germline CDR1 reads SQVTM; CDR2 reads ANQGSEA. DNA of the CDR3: TGCAGCGTACGGGGCGGTCGGAACACTGAAGCTTTCTTT. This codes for CSVRGGRNTEAFF.

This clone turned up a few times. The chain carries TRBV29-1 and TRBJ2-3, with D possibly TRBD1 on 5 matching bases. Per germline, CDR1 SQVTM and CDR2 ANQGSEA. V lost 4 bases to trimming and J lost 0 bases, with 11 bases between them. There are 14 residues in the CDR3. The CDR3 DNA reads TGCAGCGTTGTCTCAGGGATTAGCACAGATACGCAGTATTTT. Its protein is CSVVSGISTDTQYF.